A single sample gave rise to the 12 T cell receptor beta chains below, sequenced in a study of T cell repertoires in cytomegalovirus infection (dated by TCRdb to the late 2010s). These receptors' targets are unknown. The sample's treatment or condition, from its label and the paper: in vitro stimulation with specific CMV peptide epitopes to enrich CMV-specific T cells. This sample was sequenced with an Illumina HiSeq 1500. Using fastp at Q25 and MiXCR, TCRdb reprocessed the public reads and kept productive beta chains. Duplicate CDR3 protein sequences are folded into a single record with the most common DNA and genes. The sample includes about half a million distinct CDR3 sequences, with roughly a third observed a single time. Roughly a sixth of the sample lies in the top ten. This specimen consisted of cultured PBMCs, obtained from culture after CMV antigen stimulation. These receptors were collected from a human donor in good health (CMV status not recorded). Some clones in this sample may be carry-over from other donors' samples.

This chain links TRBV24-1 with TRBJ2-1; tentatively, D is TRBD1 (5 bases). The CDR3 is 15 amino acids. Germline lookup yields CDR1 KGHDR and CDR2 SFDVKD. The V end was cut by 2 bases, the J end by 5 bases, with 12 bases between. This CDR3 reads CATSDWQGVHNEQFF. As DNA, the CDR3 is TGTGCCACCAGTGATTGGCAAGGGGTACACAATGAGCAGTTCTTC.

This clonotype was seen a few times. The chain carries TRBV5-6 and TRBJ2-4; D is unclear. The germline V gene encodes CDR1 SGHDT and CDR2 YYEEEE. The CDR3 is made up of 13 amino acids. The V and J ends lost 4 bases and 1 base respectively, with 6 bases between them. CDR3 sequence reads: CASSDGAKNIQYF. CDR3 DNA sequence: TGTGCCAGCAGCGATGGGGCCAAAAACATTCAGTACTTC.

The rearrangement uses TRBV19 and TRBJ2-1, with 8 bases fitting TRBD2. The CDR3 loop spans 15 amino acids. CDR1 is LNHDA and CDR2 is SQIVND in the germline V gene (reference sequence). J was trimmed by 7 bases and V by 5 bases; bases with no gene match: 10. CDR3 in amino acids: CASSSPGGPRNEQFF. CDR3 bases: TGTGCCAGTAGTTCACCGGGAGGGCCCAGAAATGAGCAGTTCTTC.

The rearrangement links TRBV10-3 to TRBJ2-7, with TRBD1 identical over 11 bases. Germline-derived CDR1 and CDR2 are ENHRY and SYGVKD. This CDR3 region has 15 residues. V was pared by 5 bases and J by 2 bases, with 5 bases of the junction left unmatched. The CDR3 DNA sequence: TGTGCCATCAGTAGCCCGGACAGGGGGCCCTACGAGCAGTACTTC. Translating gives CAISSPDRGPYEQYF.

This chain joins TRBV6-2 or TRBV6-3 and TRBJ1-2; D is unresolved. The CDR3 contains 12 residues. The germline V gene has CDR1 MNHEY and CDR2 SVGEGT. The V end was cut by 6 bases, the J end by 9 bases, with 14 bases between. The CDR3 nucleotides read TGTGCCAGCAGCTCCGGGGTTGAAAGCTACACCTTC. As protein: CASSSGVESYTF.

The chain joins TRBV20-1 to TRBJ1-5; D remains unclear. The CDR3 runs to 13 residues. CDR1 and CDR2 from the germline V gene are DFQATT and SNEGSKA (reference sequence). The V end was cut by 3 bases, the J end by 5 bases, with 11 bases between. As DNA, the CDR3 is TGCAGTGCTAGGTGGGTTAAAGATCAGCCCCAGCATTTT. It specifies CSARWVKDQPQHF.

This clonotype occurred a few times. The genes are TRBV4-2 and TRBJ2-5, with D unclear. The V gene's germline CDR1 is LGHNA and CDR2 YNFKEQ. The CDR3 spans 16 residues. Between the trimmed V and J ends, which lost 3 bases and 1 base, there was a span of 15 bases. The CDR3 sequence is CASSHAYEASQETQYF. CDR3 DNA: TGTGCCAGCAGCCACGCTTATGAGGCCTCCCAAGAGACCCAGTACTTC.

J is TRBJ2-3 and V is TRBV12-3 or TRBV12-4, with a weak D call TRBD1 (5 bases). The CDR3 loop spans 14 amino acids. V was cut by 1 base and J by 2 bases, with 7 bases left in between. The CDR3 DNA reads as TGTGCCAGCAGTTTAGGCGGACACACAGATACGCAGTATTTT. It specifies CASSLGGHTDTQYF.

V usage is TRBV6-5 and J usage is TRBJ1-1; D might be TRBD1 (5 bases). The CDR3 length is 15 residues. Germline lookup yields CDR1 MNHEY and CDR2 SVGAGI. The V and J ends lost 0 bases and 5 bases respectively, with 13 bases between them. CDR3 DNA sequence: TGTGCCAGCAGTTACTCGATCGGGGGTCGGACTGAAGCTTTCTTT. Translation: CASSYSIGGRTEAFF.

This clonotype has ten or more counts. The chain is built from TRBV7-2 and TRBJ2-1; 9 nucleotides align to TRBD1. Trimming removed 5 bases from V and 8 bases from J; junction bases left unmatched: 4. Germline-derived CDR1 and CDR2 are SGHTA and FQGNSA. This CDR3 region has 13 residues. The CDR3 sequence: CASSRDRADEQFF. The CDR3 DNA reads TGTGCCAGCAGCCGGGACAGGGCTGATGAGCAGTTCTTC.

V gene TRBV3-1 combines with J gene TRBJ2-1, with 7 bases fitting TRBD2. The CDR3 extends over 12 amino acids. CDR1 and CDR2 (germline): LGHDT, YNNKEL (reference sequence). After removal of 1 base from V and 12 bases from J, the junction contained 3 bases not matched to a gene. CDR3 in DNA: TGTGCCAGCAGCCAAGTCACGGGAGGGCAGTTCTTC. Translated, it gives CASSQVTGGQFF.

This clonotype was recorded at least ten times. This chain uses TRBV7-8 with TRBJ1-1; the D gene is possibly TRBD1 (5 bases). V was shortened by 3 bases and J by 1 base, with 18 bases between the two germline ends. The CDR3 consists of 17 residues. The germline V gene encodes CDR1 SGHVS and CDR2 FQNEAQ. This CDR3 is CASSFDHVGAPNTEAFF. DNA for the CDR3: TGTGCCAGCAGCTTCGATCACGTTGGGGCACCGAACACTGAAGCTTTCTTT.